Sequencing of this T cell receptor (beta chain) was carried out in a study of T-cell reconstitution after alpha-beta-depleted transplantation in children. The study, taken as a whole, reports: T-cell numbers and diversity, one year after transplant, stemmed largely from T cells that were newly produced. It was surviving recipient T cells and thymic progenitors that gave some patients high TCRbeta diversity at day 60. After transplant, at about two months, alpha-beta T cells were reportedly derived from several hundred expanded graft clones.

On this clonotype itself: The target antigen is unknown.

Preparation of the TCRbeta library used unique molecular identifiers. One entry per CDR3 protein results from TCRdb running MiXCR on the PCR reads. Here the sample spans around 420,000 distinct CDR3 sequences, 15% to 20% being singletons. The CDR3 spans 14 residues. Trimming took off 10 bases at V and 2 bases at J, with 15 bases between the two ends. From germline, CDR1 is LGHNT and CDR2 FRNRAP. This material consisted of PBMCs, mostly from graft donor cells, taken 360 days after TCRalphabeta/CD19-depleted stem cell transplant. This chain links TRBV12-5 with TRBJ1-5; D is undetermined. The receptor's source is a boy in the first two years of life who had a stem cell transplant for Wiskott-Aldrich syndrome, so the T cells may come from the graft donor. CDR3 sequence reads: CAKPMWRCNQPQHF. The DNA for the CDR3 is TGTGCTAAGCCGATGTGGCGGTGCAATCAGCCCCAGCATTTT.